The 17 T cell receptor beta chains presented below share a single source sample, sequenced in a study of shared clonotypes between healthy human individuals. TCRdb keeps only in-frame clones here, not all; method: immunoSEQ multiplex PCR. The table includes about 960,000 clones, about 80% detected once. The sequenced material came from memory CD4+ T cells sorted from blood. Subset defined: CD45RA-negative fraction. The receptor set was obtained from a man aged 18 to 29 in good health.

Notes on this clone: Other DNA sequences in the sample encode the same CDR3. The chain links TRBV5-4 to TRBJ2-6; D is ambiguous. CDR1 SGHNT and CDR2 YYREEE come from the germline V gene (reference sequence). The CDR3 is 15 residues long. Trimming left V 0 bases short and J 1 base short, with 5 bases between. This chain's CDR3 is CASSLGGSGANVLTF. DNA of the CDR3: TGTGCCAGCAGCTTGGGGGGTTCTGGGGCCAACGTCCTGACTTTC.

This clone appeared once. The same CDR3 arises from other DNA sequences in this sample as well. This chain joins TRBV5-1 and TRBJ1-2; D unclear. Germline CDR1 is SGHRS and CDR2 is YFSETQ. The CDR3 extends over 13 amino acids. V lost 0 bases to trimming and J lost 6 bases, with 9 bases between them. The CDR3 DNA reads as TGCGCCAGCAGCTTGGGGGCAGGAGATGGCTACACCTTC. This translates into CASSLGAGDGYTF.

The V and J genes are TRBV4-1 and TRBJ2-5, with 10 bases fitting TRBD2. This CDR3 contains 16 residues. Per germline, CDR1 MGHRA and CDR2 YSYEKL. V shed 5 bases, J shed 2 bases, and the junction held 8 bases outside the gene matches. The CDR3 DNA reads as TGCGCCAGCAGCACCCAACTAGCGGGGCCTCAAGAGACCCAGTACTTC. This codes for CASSTQLAGPQETQYF.

The J gene is TRBJ1-3, the V gene TRBV11-2; no definite D call. CDR3 length: 17 amino acids. Germline V gene data show CDR1 as SGHAT and CDR2 as FQNNGV. The V and J ends lost 0 bases and 2 bases respectively, with 14 bases between them. Here the CDR3 DNA reads TGTGCCAGCAGCTTAGATGTGAGTCGGAAGGCTGGAAACACCATATATTTT. Its translation is CASSLDVSRKAGNTIYF. The full variable domain, completed using reference TRBV11-2 and TRBJ1-3, is EAGVAQSPRYKIIEKRQSVAFWCNPISGHATLYWYQQILGQGPKLLIQFQNNGVVDDSQLPKDRFSAERLKGVDSTLKIQPAKLEDSAVYLCASSLDVSRKAGNTIYFGEGSWLTVV.

V gene TRBV6-1 combines with J gene TRBJ2-1; 11 bases match TRBD2. The germline V gene has CDR1 MNHNS and CDR2 SASEGT. The CDR3 is 14 amino acids. With 7 bases clipped from V and 9 bases from J, the junction kept 8 bases outside the gene matches. The CDR3 loop reads CASTITSGRSEQFF. The CDR3 nucleotides are TGTGCCAGCACAATAACTAGCGGGAGAAGTGAGCAGTTCTTC.

This chain connects TRBV30 to TRBJ1-5, with D maybe TRBD1 (6 bases). This CDR3 contains 13 residues. The V gene lost 5 bases and the J gene lost 6 bases, with 14 bases spanning the gap. Germline values: CDR1 GTSNPN, CDR2 SVGIG (reference sequence). The CDR3 nucleotides are TGTGCCTGGGAACAGGGATCTGGTCAGCCCCAGCATTTT. Translation gives CAWEQGSGQPQHF.

The chain links TRBV18 to TRBJ2-1, with D tentatively TRBD2 (5 bases). Trimming took off 0 bases at V and 3 bases at J, with 9 bases between the two ends. This CDR3 comprises 15 residues. In germline, CDR1 is KGHSH, CDR2 LQKENI. CDR3 sequence (DNA): TGTGCCAGCTCACCACCTTTAGCGAACTACAATGAGCAGTTCTTC. This codes for CASSPPLANYNEQFF. Supplemented by reference TRBV18 and TRBJ2-1, the full variable domain reads NAGVMQNPRHLVRRRGQEARLRCSPMKGHSHVYWYRQLPEEGLKFMVYLQKENIIDESGMPKERFSAEFPKEGPSILRIQQVVRGDSAAYFCASSPPLANYNEQFFGPGTRLTVL.

With regard to this clone: At one end, the junction sequence differs from germline, possibly due to a read error. The V and J genes are TRBV7-2 and TRBJ2-3, with 9 positions matching TRBD2. CDR1 and CDR2 from the germline V gene are SGHTA and FQGNSA. There are 15 residues in the CDR3. In DNA form, the CDR3 reads TGTGCCAGCAACTTAGCGGGAGTTAGCACAGATACGCAGTATTTT. Amino acid sequence: CASNLAGVSTDTQYF.

The gene calls are TRBV7-9 and TRBJ1-4; D unresolved. The CDR3 spans 15 residues. From germline, CDR1 is SEHNR and CDR2 FQNEAQ (reference sequence). V was clipped by 2 bases and J by 0 bases, with 7 bases between them. Here the CDR3 reads CASSLLPTTNEKLFF. In nucleotides, the CDR3 is TGTGCCAGCAGCTTACTCCCTACAACTAATGAAAAACTGTTTTTT.

The CDR3 DNA follows: TGTGCCAGCAGTTACACTCAGACAGGGGGGGGAAACACCATATATTTT. It specifies CASSYTQTGGGNTIYF. V gene TRBV6-6 combines with J gene TRBJ1-3, with 9 nucleotides matching TRBD1. The CDR3 sequence is 16 residues long. V trimming: 2 bases; J trimming: 4 bases; junction bases outside the gene matches: 6. CDR1 and CDR2 from the germline V gene are MNHNY and SVGAGI (reference sequence).

In its sample, this clone was seen a few times. J is TRBJ1-3 and V is TRBV25-1; TRBD1 matches 7 bases. The J segment lost 5 bases and the V segment lost 11 bases, leaving 6 bases of the junction unmatched. The CDR3 covers 12 residues. Germline values: CDR1 MGHDK, CDR2 SYGVNS. CDR3 region: CAATGRRNTIYF. As DNA, the CDR3 is TGTGCCGCGACAGGGAGAAGAAACACCATATATTTT.

The rearrangement joins TRBV28 to TRBJ2-7, with D unresolved. CDR1 and CDR2 (germline): MDHEN, SYDVKM. Trimming removed 3 bases at V and 1 base at J, with 7 bases between. CDR3 length: 13 amino acids. For the CDR3, the DNA is TGTGCCAGCAGTTTCGGTTTTTCCTACGAGCAGTACTTC. Translating it yields CASSFGFSYEQYF.

The chain joins TRBV28 to TRBJ2-7, with TRBD1 matching 9 bases. V gave up 7 bases and J gave up 2 bases; unmatched junction bases: 6. Germline CDR1 reads MDHEN; CDR2 reads SYDVKM. This CDR3 is 14 amino acids long. CDR3 coding DNA: TGTGCCAGCACTCAGTGGGACAGGGCCTACGAGCAGTACTTC. This sequence encodes CASTQWDRAYEQYF.

The chain combines TRBV2 with TRBJ2-3; 10 bases are a match to TRBD2. CDR3 size: 14 residues. J was trimmed by 6 bases and V by 4 bases; bases with no gene match: 4. Germline V gene data show CDR1 as SNHLY and CDR2 as FYNNEI. Here the CDR3 DNA reads TGTGCCAGCAGTGGGACTAGCGGAGGGGATACGCAGTATTTT. Its protein is CASSGTSGGDTQYF. Full variable domain (outside the CDR3, taken from reference TRBV2 and TRBJ2-3): EPEVTQTPSHQVTQMGQEVILRCVPISNHLYFYWYRQILGQKVEFLVSFYNNEISEKSEIFDDQFSVERPDGSNFTLKIRSTKLEDSAMYFCASSGTSGGDTQYFGPGTRLTVL.

The gene calls are TRBV30 and TRBJ2-7; 7 bases are a match to TRBD1. V was pared by 1 base and J by 2 bases, with 5 bases of the junction left unmatched. The germline V gene encodes CDR1 GTSNPN and CDR2 SVGIG (reference sequence). CDR3 length: 14 residues. The CDR3 region has the DNA TGTGCCTGGAGTGCGGTGACAGGGCCCTACGAGCAGTACTTC. Its protein is CAWSAVTGPYEQYF.

V is TRBV2 and J is TRBJ2-3, with 10 bases fitting TRBD1. The V gene end was trimmed by 7 bases and the J gene end by 3 bases; junction bases not matched to a gene: 4. Germline V gives CDR1 SNHLY, CDR2 FYNNEI. The CDR3 covers 14 residues. The DNA of the CDR3 is TGTGCCAGCACCGGACAGGGGGGGACAGATACGCAGTATTTT. Encoded protein: CASTGQGGTDTQYF.

CDR3 nucleotides: TGTGCCAGCAGTCCGCCGACAGGGTCGAAAGATTCACCCCTCCACTTT. This codes for CASSPPTGSKDSPLHF. The V and J genes are TRBV28 and TRBJ1-6; 7 bases match TRBD1. V trimming: 5 bases; J trimming: 8 bases; junction bases outside the gene matches: 12. In germline, CDR1 is MDHEN, CDR2 SYDVKM. The CDR3 spans 16 residues. Drawing the rest from reference TRBV28 and TRBJ1-6, the complete variable domain is DVKVTQSSRYLVKRTGEKVFLECVQDMDHENMFWYRQDPGLGLRLIYFSYDVKMKEKGDIPEGYSVSREKKERFSLILESASTNQTSMYLCASSPPTGSKDSPLHFGNGTRLTVT.